This T cell receptor beta chain was observed in a study of blood T cell repertoires in COVID-19 (dated by TCRdb to about 2020). As for the study more broadly: Samples covering the acute and convalescent phases of COVID-19 were provided by collaborators in the United States, Italy and Spain. The material from the prospective study consisted of cDNA or gDNA derived from T cells, B-cell-depleted T cells, or PBMCs. Deeply sampled blood TCRbeta repertoires from subjects exposed to, actively infected with, or recovered from COVID-19 were included in the dataset. The repertoires were released in a freely available public database meant as a resource for research on the immune response to SARS-CoV-2. Samples were obtained from the ongoing ImmuneRACE study (first 160 participants) and from about 1,300 subjects provided by 6 global collaborators. Nearly every sample came with metadata listing a de-identified subject ID, COVID-19 status, age in years and sex. Where HLA class I and class II types were available, the types were taken from metadata supplied by the sample provider, not from assay-based typing.

Comment on this clone: Its antigen is unknown. No base quality information exists; no much larger clone differs at one position.

TCRbeta CDR3 regions were amplified from genomic DNA using the immunoSEQ Assay, a bias-controlled multiplex PCR. Per the authors' processing: The number of nucleated cells in each sample was estimated from the amplification of reference gene primers within the assay. To quantify the absolute abundance of each unique TCRbeta CDR3 rearrangement, sequence reads were collapsed and filtered. For each sample, productive Simpson clonality was calculated as the square root of Simpson's diversity index over productive rearrangements. This immuneACCESS table, as held by TCRdb, lists in-frame sequences with V and J called but not all clones. Of the missing ones, under half trace to an unresolved V gene in checked studies; the others have no known cause. V, J and clone size were drawn from that table, and D and trimming were deduced from the DNA. The sample table holds 300,000 to 350,000 clones, of which 65% to 85% were seen once. In total, the top ten clones hold about 3% of the sample.

The germline ends are 12 bases apart after V is trimmed by 3 bases and J by 2 bases. The germline V gene encodes CDR1 MGHRA and CDR2 YSYEKL. The CDR3 numbers 15 residues from cysteine through phenylalanine. Only the CDR3 part of the read is kept: 45 bases, read in frame from the first base. Whole blood was collected in K2EDTA tubes by collaborating institutions according to the institutions' own protocols. For TCRbeta analysis, collaborator samples were shipped as frozen whole blood, as isolated PBMCs, or as DNA extracted from either sample type. General findings and caveats noted by the study authors: Clinical and demographic metadata were provided uncurated, with the amount varying by source and participant.

The source is a man aged 25 to 45 with active or convalescent COVID-19. The sample was peripheral blood. Recombination connected TRBV4-1 to TRBJ2-3; the D gene assignment is ambiguous. The CDR3 in this case is CASSQNAVVTDTQYF. At the DNA level, the sequence is TGCGCCAGCAGCCAGAACGCCGTAGTCACAGATACGCAGTATTTT.